The 13 T cell receptor beta chains in this list originate from one sample, sequenced in a study of blood T cells in healthy people across ages (dated by TCRdb to about 2015). Library creation used 5' RACE. TCRdb shows the sequencer as Illumina HiSeq 2500. A second 7 to 11 cycle PCR used a sample-barcoded 5' primer and a J-beta primer mix. In-frame beta chains were kept once TCRdb had trimmed the public reads at Q25 with fastp and called clones with MiXCR. Each CDR3 protein gets just one entry, which takes the most common genes and DNA from the rows behind it. The sample contains hundreds of thousands of distinct CDR3 sequences, nearly 60% of them found a single time. In total, the top ten clones hold about 20% of the sample. Sequencing used blood. These receptors were taken from a man under 40 in good health.

This clonotype was picked up one time. This sequence joins TRBV13 and TRBJ2-4; D perhaps matches TRBD2 (5 bases). V was pared by 5 bases and J by 8 bases, with 25 bases between. The germline V gene has CDR1 PRHDT and CDR2 FYEKMQ (reference sequence). The CDR3 extends over 17 amino acids. The CDR3 protein is CASSNSSRSGIGDIQYF. CDR3 coding DNA: TGTGCCAGCAGCAATTCCTCACGCTCCGGTATCGGGGACATTCAGTACTTC.

The CDR3: CASSMNYNEQFF. The CDR3 DNA follows: TGTGCCAGCAGCATGAATTACAATGAGCAGTTCTTC. The chain combines TRBV6-2 or TRBV6-3 with TRBJ2-1; D is unclear. The length of the CDR3 is 12 residues. Germline CDR1 reads MNHEY; CDR2 reads SVGEGT. V lost 6 bases and J lost 4, with 7 bases in between.

This clonotype was counted a few times. This rearrangement joins TRBV29-1 to TRBJ2-3; D remains unclear. Germline V gives CDR1 SQVTM, CDR2 ANQGSEA. Trimming took off 4 bases at V and 0 bases at J, with 8 bases between the two ends. This CDR3 is built from 13 residues. CDR3: CSVVGRSTDTQYF. The CDR3 DNA sequence: TGCAGCGTTGTAGGACGAAGCACAGATACGCAGTATTTT.

The chain joins TRBV9 to TRBJ2-7, with 7 bases lining up with TRBD1. The J call may be mistaken, given a closer DNA end match to TRBJ2-5. This CDR3 is built from 15 residues. Germline CDR1 and CDR2: SGDLS and YYNGEE. As DNA, the CDR3 is TGTGCCAGCAGCGCCGAGGGGGCTATCGGGGAGACCCAGTACTTC. Encoded protein: CASSAEGAIGETQYF.

This clonotype was observed a single time. This chain links TRBV20-1 with TRBJ2-5; 9 positions agree with TRBD2. Near its end, the DNA agrees better with TRBJ2-7, so the J call may be wrong. The CDR3 is 15 amino acids. In germline, CDR1 is DFQATT, CDR2 SNEGSKA (reference sequence). CDR3 in amino acids: CSARDPTSGTYEQYF. The CDR3 bases are TGCAGTGCTAGAGACCCGACTAGCGGCACCTACGAGCAGTACTTC.

This sequence joins TRBV7-7 and TRBJ2-1; TRBD1 matches 10 bases. This CDR3 has 14 amino acids. The germline CDR1 and CDR2 sequences are SSHAT and FNYEAQ (reference sequence). With V trimmed by 5 bases and J by 9 bases, 7 bases remained unmatched. CDR3 nucleotides: TGTGCCAGCAGCCTAGGGACAGGGGCCTCTGAGCAGTTCTTC. Its protein is CASSLGTGASEQFF.

This clonotype was observed a few times. This chain uses TRBV7-2 with TRBJ1-5, with 8 positions matching TRBD1. The length of the CDR3 is 13 residues. CDR1 is SGHTA, CDR2 FQGNSA, per germline. The J segment lost 4 bases and the V segment lost 8 bases, leaving 4 bases of the junction unmatched. This CDR3 reads CASGGTGNQPQHF. DNA for the CDR3: TGTGCCAGCGGCGGGACAGGTAATCAGCCCCAGCATTTT. Full variable domain (remainder filled in from reference TRBV7-2 and TRBJ1-5): GAGVSQSPSNKVTEKGKDVELRCDPISGHTALYWYRQSLGQGLEFLIYFQGNSAPDKSGLPSDRFSAERTGGSVSTLTIQRTQQEDSAVYLCASGGTGNQPQHFGDGTRLSIL.

The chain employs TRBV5-5 and TRBJ2-7; D gene uncertain. The CDR3 sequence is 15 residues long. Germline V gives CDR1 SGHKS, CDR2 YYEKEE (reference sequence). V lost 4 bases and J 0 bases, leaving 14 bases between the germline ends. CDR3 sequence: CASSPFGGSSYEQYF. CDR3 DNA: TGTGCCAGCAGCCCCTTTGGTGGAAGCTCCTACGAGCAGTACTTC.

A few counts support this clonotype. CDR3 coding DNA: TGCGCCAGCAGCAGGACTAGCGGGAGGGCCAGTGAGCAGTTCTTC. Residues: CASSRTSGRASEQFF. J is TRBJ2-1 and V is TRBV5-1, with 15 bases lining up with TRBD2. Trimming removed 4 bases from V and 9 bases from J; junction bases left unmatched: 5. CDR3 length: 15 residues. CDR1 is SGHRS, CDR2 YFSETQ, per germline. Full variable domain (remainder filled in from reference TRBV5-1 and TRBJ2-1): KAGVTQTPRYLIKTRGQQVTLSCSPISGHRSVSWYQQTPGQGLQFLFEYFSETQRNKGNFPGRFSGRQFSNSRSEMNVSTLELGDSALYLCASSRTSGRASEQFFGPGTRLTVL.

This chain links TRBV28 with TRBJ2-4, with D perhaps being TRBD1 or TRBD2 (6 bases each). The end of the DNA fits TRBJ2-7 better, so the J call may be wrong. Germline-derived CDR1 and CDR2 are MDHEN and SYDVKM. The CDR3 is made up of 13 amino acids. DNA of the CDR3: TGTGCCAGCAGTGTTCGGGGGCTGGGCGAGCAGTACTTC. Residues: CASSVRGLGEQYF.

This rearrangement joins TRBV6-2 or TRBV6-3 to TRBJ2-5; 10 bases fit TRBD1. The J call may be incorrect, as the DNA end agrees better with TRBJ2-7. This CDR3 spans 16 amino acids. The germline V gene has CDR1 MNHEY and CDR2 SVGEGT. The CDR3 protein is CASSYSRDRGAYEQYF. In nucleotides, the CDR3 is TGTGCCAGCAGTTACTCGCGGGACAGGGGCGCCTACGAGCAGTACTTC.

The gene calls are TRBV20-1 and TRBJ1-1, with D possibly being TRBD1 (6 bases). The CDR3 consists of 13 residues. The germline V and J ends were trimmed by 3 bases and 11 bases, with 19 bases remaining between them. Germline V CDR1 and CDR2: DFQATT, SNEGSKA (reference sequence). CDR3 sequence reads: CSASDGGGGIAFF. The CDR3 DNA sequence: TGCAGTGCTAGTGATGGTGGGGGCGGGATTGCTTTCTTT.

The rearrangement joins TRBV7-2 to TRBJ2-1, with D perhaps matching TRBD1 or TRBD2 (6 bases each). Trimming took off 2 bases at V and 10 bases at J, with 24 bases between the two ends. The CDR3 is 17 residues long. The germline gives CDR1 SGHTA, CDR2 FQGNSA. CDR3: CASSLYGAGGGTGEQFF. In DNA form, the CDR3 reads TGTGCCAGCAGCTTATATGGCGCCGGAGGGGGGACGGGGGAGCAGTTCTTC.